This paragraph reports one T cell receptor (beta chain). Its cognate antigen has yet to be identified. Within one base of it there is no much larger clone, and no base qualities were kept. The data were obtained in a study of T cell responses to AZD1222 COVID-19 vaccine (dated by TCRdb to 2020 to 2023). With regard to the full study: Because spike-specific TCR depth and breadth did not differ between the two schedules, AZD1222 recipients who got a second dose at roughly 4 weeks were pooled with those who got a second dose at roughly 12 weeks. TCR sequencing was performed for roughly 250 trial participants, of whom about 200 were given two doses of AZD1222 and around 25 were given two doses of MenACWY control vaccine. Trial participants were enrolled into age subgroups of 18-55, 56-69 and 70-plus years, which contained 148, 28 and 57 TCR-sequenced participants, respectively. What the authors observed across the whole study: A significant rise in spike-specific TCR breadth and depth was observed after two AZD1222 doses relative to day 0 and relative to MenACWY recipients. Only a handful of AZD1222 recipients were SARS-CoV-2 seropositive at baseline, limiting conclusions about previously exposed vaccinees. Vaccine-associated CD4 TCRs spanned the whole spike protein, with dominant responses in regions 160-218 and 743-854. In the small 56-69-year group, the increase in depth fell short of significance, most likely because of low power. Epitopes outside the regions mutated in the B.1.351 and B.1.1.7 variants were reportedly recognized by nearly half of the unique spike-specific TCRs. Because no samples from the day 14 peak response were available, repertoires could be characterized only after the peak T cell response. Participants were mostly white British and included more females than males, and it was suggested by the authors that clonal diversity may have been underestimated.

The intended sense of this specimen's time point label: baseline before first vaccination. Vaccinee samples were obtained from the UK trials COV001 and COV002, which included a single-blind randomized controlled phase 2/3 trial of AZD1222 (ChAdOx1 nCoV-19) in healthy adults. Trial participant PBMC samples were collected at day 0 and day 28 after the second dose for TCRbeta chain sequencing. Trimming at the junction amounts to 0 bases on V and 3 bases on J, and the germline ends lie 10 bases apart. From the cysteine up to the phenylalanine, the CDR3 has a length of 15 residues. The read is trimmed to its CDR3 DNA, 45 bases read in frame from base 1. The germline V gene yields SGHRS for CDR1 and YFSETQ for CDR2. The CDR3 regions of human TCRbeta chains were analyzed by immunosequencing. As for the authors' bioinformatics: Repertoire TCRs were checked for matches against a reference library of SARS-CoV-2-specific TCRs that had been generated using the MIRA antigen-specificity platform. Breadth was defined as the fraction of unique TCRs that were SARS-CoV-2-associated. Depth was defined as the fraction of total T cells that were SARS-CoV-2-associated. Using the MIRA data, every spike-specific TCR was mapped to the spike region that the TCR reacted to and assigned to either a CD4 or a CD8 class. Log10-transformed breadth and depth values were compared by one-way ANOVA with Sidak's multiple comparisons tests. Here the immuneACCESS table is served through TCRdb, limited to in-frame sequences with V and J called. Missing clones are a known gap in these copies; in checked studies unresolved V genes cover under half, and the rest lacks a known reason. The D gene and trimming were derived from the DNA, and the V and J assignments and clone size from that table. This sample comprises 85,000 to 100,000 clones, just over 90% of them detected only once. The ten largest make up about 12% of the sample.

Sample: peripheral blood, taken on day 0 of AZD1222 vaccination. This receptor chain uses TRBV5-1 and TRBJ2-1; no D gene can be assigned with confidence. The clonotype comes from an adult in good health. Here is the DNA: TGCGCCAGCAGCTTGGTTGGGGATTACTACAATGAGCAGTTCTTC. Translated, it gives CASSLVGDYYNEQFF.